This is a list of T cell receptor beta chains from one sample in a study of T cell changes during pregnancy in multiple sclerosis. Method: immunoSEQ multiplex PCR; TCRdb's copy keeps in-frame clones and lacks some. The data show approximately 70,000 clones, more than 80% seen once. The sample in question was peripheral blood, obtained in the first trimester of pregnancy. These receptors were obtained from a female donor in good health, enrolled as a control in a pregnancy study. Each CDR3 is given with its conserved first and last residue. A D gene is named only where the DNA matches it firmly. Expanded clones are given a class, and other clones once, few, many or no size at all.

v_call: TRBV5-6
j_call: TRBJ2-7
clone_size: -
d_call: -
cdr3_nt: TGTGCCAGCAGCTCACAGGGCCTTACCTACGAGCAGTACTTC
cdr3_aa: CASSSQGLTYEQYF

v_call: TRBV27
j_call: TRBJ1-1
clone_size: -
d_call: -
cdr3_nt: TGTGCCAGCAGTTTGCCAGGGGTCACTGAAGCTTTCTTT
cdr3_aa: CASSLPGVTEAFF

v_call: TRBV6-1
j_call: TRBJ2-7
clone_size: -
d_call: -
cdr3_nt: TGTGCCAGCAGTGAAGCGTTAGCGGTTTCCTACGAGCAGTACTTC
cdr3_aa: CASSEALAVSYEQYF

v_call: TRBV5-1
j_call: TRBJ1-2
clone_size: -
d_call: -
cdr3_nt: TGCGCCAGCAGCTCAACAGTTGGCTATGGCTACACCTTC
cdr3_aa: CASSSTVGYGYTF

v_call: TRBV4-2
j_call: TRBJ2-1
clone_size: -
d_call: TRBD2
cdr3_nt: TGTGCCAGCAGCCAAGGTTCGCTAGCGGGGAACTTGGGATACAATGAGCAGTTCTTC
cdr3_aa: CASSQGSLAGNLGYNEQFF

v_call: TRBV4-3
j_call: TRBJ1-6
clone_size: -
d_call: -
cdr3_nt: TGCGCCAGCAGCCAAGAGTCGGGCGGGGCTAATTCACCCCTCCACTTT
cdr3_aa: CASSQESGGANSPLHF

v_call: TRBV5-6
j_call: TRBJ1-2
clone_size: -
d_call: -
cdr3_nt: TGTGCCAGCAGCTTGAGGGGTAGGGCAGGCCCTGCTAACTATGGCTACACCTTC
cdr3_aa: CASSLRGRAGPANYGYTF

v_call: TRBV19
j_call: TRBJ2-1
clone_size: -
d_call: -
cdr3_nt: TGTGCCAGTACCGGTAGTCGGACATGGCTTTACAATGAGCAGTTCTTC
cdr3_aa: CASTGSRTWLYNEQFF

v_call: TRBV6-8
j_call: TRBJ2-7
clone_size: -
d_call: TRBD1
cdr3_nt: TGTGCCAGCAGAACCCCGGGACAGATCTACGAGCAGTACTTC
cdr3_aa: CASRTPGQIYEQYF

v_call: TRBV19
j_call: TRBJ1-1
clone_size: -
d_call: TRBD1
cdr3_nt: TGTGCCAGTAGGGACAGGGGGAACACTGAAGCTTTCTTT
cdr3_aa: CASRDRGNTEAFF

v_call: TRBV2
j_call: TRBJ1-5
clone_size: -
d_call: -
cdr3_nt: TGTGCCAGTAGTAGAACGGGGGGCAGACAGCCCCAGCATTTT
cdr3_aa: CASSRTGGRQPQHF

v_call: TRBV9
j_call: TRBJ1-1
clone_size: once
d_call: -
cdr3_nt: TGTGCCAGCAGCGTTAAAGGGCAGGGGAACACTGAAGCTTTCTTT
cdr3_aa: CASSVKGQGNTEAFF

v_call: TRBV11-2
j_call: TRBJ2-5
clone_size: -
d_call: TRBD2
cdr3_nt: TGTGCCAGCGCAGGCGGTGGGACTAGCGAAGGTCAAGACCAAGAGACCCAGTACTTC
cdr3_aa: CASAGGGTSEGQDQETQYF

v_call: TRBV2
j_call: TRBJ1-6
clone_size: -
d_call: -
cdr3_nt: TGTGCCAGCACTGGGACATTTAGCTCCTATAATTCACCCCTCCACTTT
cdr3_aa: CASTGTFSSYNSPLHF

v_call: TRBV23-1
j_call: TRBJ1-5
clone_size: -
d_call: -
cdr3_nt: TGCGCCAGCAGTCAATCGTGGCAGGGTGATCAGCCCCAGCATTTT
cdr3_aa: CASSQSWQGDQPQHF

v_call: TRBV5-1
j_call: TRBJ2-2
clone_size: few
d_call: -
cdr3_nt: TGCGCCAGCAGCTTCCAACAAACCGGGGAGCTGTTTTTT
cdr3_aa: CASSFQQTGELFF

v_call: TRBV9
j_call: TRBJ1-1
clone_size: -
d_call: TRBD1
cdr3_nt: TGTGCCAGCAGCGTGGACAGGGTGGCGACTGAAGCTTTCTTT
cdr3_aa: CASSVDRVATEAFF

v_call: TRBV4-3
j_call: TRBJ2-1
clone_size: -
d_call: -
cdr3_nt: TGCGCCAGCAGCCAAGACAACAGCGGAATACCCAGCTCCTACAATGAGCAGTTCTTC
cdr3_aa: CASSQDNSGIPSSYNEQFF

v_call: TRBV18
j_call: TRBJ1-2
clone_size: -
d_call: TRBD1
cdr3_nt: TGTGCCAGCTCAACAGGGGCTCTAAACTATGGCTACACCTTC
cdr3_aa: CASSTGALNYGYTF

v_call: TRBV2
j_call: TRBJ1-4
clone_size: -
d_call: -
cdr3_nt: TGTGCCAGCAAGTGGGGGCCAACTAATGAAAAACTGTTTTTT
cdr3_aa: CASKWGPTNEKLFF

v_call: TRBV7-8
j_call: TRBJ1-6
clone_size: -
d_call: TRBD1
cdr3_nt: TGTGCCAGCAGTATTGTGGAGGGGGCCTATTCACCCCTCCACTTT
cdr3_aa: CASSIVEGAYSPLHF

v_call: TRBV18
j_call: TRBJ1-3
clone_size: -
d_call: TRBD1
cdr3_nt: TGTGCCAGCTCGTACTCACCGGGACAGGGATGGGAGAGCTCTGGAAACACCATATATTTT
cdr3_aa: CASSYSPGQGWESSGNTIYF

v_call: TRBV27
j_call: TRBJ2-7
clone_size: -
d_call: TRBD1
cdr3_nt: TGTGCCAGCAGTTTAATGGCAGGGGGTACAGGTGAGCAGTACTTC
cdr3_aa: CASSLMAGGTGEQYF

v_call: TRBV18
j_call: TRBJ1-5
clone_size: few
d_call: TRBD1
cdr3_nt: TGTGCCAGCTCACCAAGGGGGCAGGGCAATCAGCCCCAGCATTTT
cdr3_aa: CASSPRGQGNQPQHF

v_call: TRBV10-3
j_call: TRBJ1-2
clone_size: -
d_call: -
cdr3_nt: TGTGCCATCAGTGCGGGGGAGGATGGCTACACCTTC
cdr3_aa: CAISAGEDGYTF

v_call: TRBV30
j_call: TRBJ1-6
clone_size: few
d_call: -
cdr3_nt: TGTGCCTGGAGTGACCGGGAGGGGGATCTTTCACCCCTCCACTTT
cdr3_aa: CAWSDREGDLSPLHF

v_call: TRBV7-2
j_call: TRBJ2-1
clone_size: -
d_call: -
cdr3_nt: TGTGCCAGCAGCGCGTACTACAATGAGCAGTTCTTC
cdr3_aa: CASSAYYNEQFF

v_call: TRBV5-6
j_call: TRBJ2-3
clone_size: -
d_call: -
cdr3_nt: TGTGCCAGCAGCTTGTGGGGGGTAGGCACAGATACGCAGTATTTT
cdr3_aa: CASSLWGVGTDTQYF

v_call: TRBV7-9
j_call: TRBJ1-5
clone_size: -
d_call: TRBD1
cdr3_nt: TGTGCCAGCAGCATGACAGGGAATCGCAATCAGCCCCAGCATTTT
cdr3_aa: CASSMTGNRNQPQHF

v_call: TRBV29-1
j_call: TRBJ2-7
clone_size: -
d_call: TRBD1
cdr3_nt: TGCAGCGTTGAAGAGTCCGGGACAGCCTACGAGCAGTACTTC
cdr3_aa: CSVEESGTAYEQYF

v_call: TRBV4-3
j_call: TRBJ2-6
clone_size: once
d_call: TRBD1
cdr3_nt: TGCGCCAGCAGTCTAAGGGGGCACCAGGCCACTGGGGCCAACGTCCTGACTTTC
cdr3_aa: CASSLRGHQATGANVLTF

v_call: TRBV29-1
j_call: TRBJ1-3
clone_size: -
d_call: -
cdr3_nt: TGCAGCGCCGCGGTGGGCAGGGCTGGAAACACCATATATTTT
cdr3_aa: CSAAVGRAGNTIYF

v_call: TRBV18
j_call: TRBJ1-2
clone_size: -
d_call: TRBD1
cdr3_nt: TGTGCCAGCTCACCCCCGGGACAGGGCTATGGCTACACCTTC
cdr3_aa: CASSPPGQGYGYTF

v_call: TRBV10-3
j_call: TRBJ1-4
clone_size: -
d_call: -
cdr3_nt: TGTGCCATCAGTGAGTCGAGCGGGGAAGTAGGACTGTTTTTT
cdr3_aa: CAISESSGEVGLFF

v_call: TRBV2
j_call: TRBJ2-1
clone_size: -
d_call: -
cdr3_nt: TGTGCCAGCAGTGGACTCGACTACAATGAGCAGTTCTTC
cdr3_aa: CASSGLDYNEQFF

v_call: TRBV6-5
j_call: TRBJ1-4
clone_size: -
d_call: TRBD1
cdr3_nt: TGTGCCAGCAGTTACGGGACAGGGTATGAAAAACTGTTTTTT
cdr3_aa: CASSYGTGYEKLFF

v_call: TRBV2
j_call: TRBJ1-1
clone_size: few
d_call: TRBD1
cdr3_nt: TGTGCCAGCAGTGACAGGGGGCCAGACACTGAAGCTTTCTTT
cdr3_aa: CASSDRGPDTEAFF

v_call: TRBV21-1
j_call: TRBJ1-2
clone_size: -
d_call: -
cdr3_nt: TGTGCCAGCAGCAAATATAGGACAGGGGGCAGTTGTGGCTACACCTTC
cdr3_aa: CASSKYRTGGSCGYTF

v_call: TRBV6-5
j_call: TRBJ2-7
clone_size: -
d_call: -
cdr3_nt: TGTGCCAGCACTCCCGCGGGGGCTGGCTACGAGCAGTACTTC
cdr3_aa: CASTPAGAGYEQYF

v_call: TRBV7-9
j_call: TRBJ1-2
clone_size: -
d_call: -
cdr3_nt: TGTGCCAGCAGCTTAGCGAGGACAGCAGAAGAGAGAGGCTACACCTTC
cdr3_aa: CASSLARTAEERGYTF

v_call: TRBV19
j_call: TRBJ1-2
clone_size: -
d_call: -
cdr3_nt: TGTGCCAGTAGTCGGGGGGCCCACGTGAACTATGGCTACACCTTC
cdr3_aa: CASSRGAHVNYGYTF

v_call: TRBV19
j_call: TRBJ1-5
clone_size: -
d_call: -
cdr3_nt: TGTGCCAGTAGTATGGGGCCCGCCGGTGGTCAGCCCCAGCATTTT
cdr3_aa: CASSMGPAGGQPQHF